The clone carrying this T cell receptor (beta chain) was counted a few times. What it binds is not known. The CDR3 covers 14 residues. V shed 0 bases and J shed 6 bases, with 13 bases lying between them. Germline V gene lookup returns CDR1 SGHRS and CDR2 YFSETQ. The data are from a study of cytomegalovirus exposure and HLA in healthy donors. Looking at the study overall: Out of 398 genotyped donors, roughly 80% belonged to the Caucasian-associated ancestry cluster. General study results and limits: Associated with cytomegalovirus, according to the listing, were about 160 TCR beta chains.

PCR involved 60 Vbeta and 13 Jbeta primers. Produced via immunoSEQ multiplex PCR; TCRdb's table is partial and in-frame only. The repertoire includes under 150,000 clones, about three quarters of them detected once, and approximately 1.8% sits in the top ten. The chain uses TRBV5-1 and TRBJ2-7, with D possibly being TRBD1 (5 bases). Sequences were obtained from PBMCs. This sequence originates from a female donor in good health and CMV-seropositive. The CDR3 nucleotides read TGCGCCAGCAGCTTGGAAGCAGGGTCTCGCGAGCAGTACTTC. It yields the protein CASSLEAGSREQYF. Based on the CDR3 plus reference TRBV5-1 and TRBJ2-7, the full variable domain is KAGVTQTPRYLIKTRGQQVTLSCSPISGHRSVSWYQQTPGQGLQFLFEYFSETQRNKGNFPGRFSGRQFSNSRSEMNVSTLELGDSALYLCASSLEAGSREQYFGPGTRLTVT.